This record covers a single T cell receptor (beta chain). Antigen: not known. This sample was included in a study of T-cell reconstitution after alpha-beta-depleted transplantation in children. Unique molecular identifiers were used in preparing the TCRbeta library. A single record per CDR3 protein comes from TCRdb applying MiXCR to the PCR reads. This sample carries 300,000 to 350,000 distinct CDR3 sequences, around 16% of them seen once, and the ten largest clones take roughly 40%. The CDR3 contains 16 residues. Trimming pared 0 bases from V and 0 bases from J, leaving 7 bases between. In germline, CDR1 is SGHRS, CDR2 YFSETQ. Study observations and caveats: After one year, T-cell counts and TCRbeta diversity mostly came from new T cells. Alpha-beta T cells about two months after transplant reportedly derived from several hundred expanded graft clones. After transplant, high TCRbeta diversity at day 60 in some patients arose from surviving recipient T cells and thymic progenitors.

The gene calls are TRBV5-1 and TRBJ2-6, with D unclear. Here the sequenced sample was PBMCs, mostly from graft donor cells, taken 360 days after TCRalphabeta/CD19-depleted stem cell transplant. This TCR was recovered from a male patient between 2 and 15 years old who had a stem cell transplant for acute lymphoblastic leukemia, so the T cells may come from the graft donor. This CDR3 reads CASSLEGSSGANVLTF. For the CDR3, the DNA is TGCGCCAGCAGCTTGGAAGGTAGCTCTGGGGCCAACGTCCTGACTTTC.